This T cell receptor (beta chain) was profiled in a study of shared clonotypes between healthy human individuals. Study in general: Participating donors consisted of two women and three men aged 18 to 49. CD4 naive and memory got three plates each, CD8 naive two, CD8 memory one. Points from the study as a whole: In general, naive subsets displayed greater estimated richness than memory subsets did.

Worth noting for this clone: Its antigen is not known.

Germline V CDR1 and CDR2: SQVTM, ANQGSEA. V shed 0 bases and J 7 bases; nucleotides not matched to a gene: 10. The CDR3 has 15 residues. Only CD45RO-negative cells positively selected for CCR7 counted as naive CD8 cells, so terminally differentiated effector memory CD45RA+ cells were excluded. None of the donors, who were healthy HIV-negative adults, had recently had acute infections or vaccinations. This table comes from immunoSEQ multiplex PCR, and its TCRdb copy is limited to in-frame clones, with some not included. The sample lists 2 million or so clones; approximately 94% were seen once. This receptor was obtained from a man between 18 and 35 years old in good health. The gene calls are TRBV29-1 and TRBJ2-5; 8 nucleotides match TRBD1. The specimen was naive CD8+ T cells sorted from blood. The CDR3 DNA reads TGCAGCGTTGAAGATGGCGACAGGGGTTTTTGGACCCAGTACTTC. Residues: CSVEDGDRGFWTQYF. The whole variable domain, filled in from reference TRBV29-1 and TRBJ2-5, reads SAVISQKPSRDICQRGTSLTIQCQVDSQVTMMFWYRQQPGQSLTLIATANQGSEATYESGFVIDKFPISRPNLTFSTLTVSNMSPEDSSIYLCSVEDGDRGFWTQYFGPGTRLLVL.